The 3 T cell receptor beta chains below were found in one sample sequenced in a study of monozygotic twins with inflammatory bowel disease. One entry per CDR3 protein, without DNA, is what TCRdb gives after re-calling the 5' RACE reads. This sample's table reports over 200,000 distinct CDR3 sequences. Input material: blood. These receptors were taken from a human donor with ulcerative colitis or Crohn's disease, or a healthy co-twin of an affected twin (not recorded which).

This chain uses TRBV5-4 with TRBJ2-5; TCRdb names TRBD2, which stays unverified in the absence of DNA. This CDR3 is 15 amino acids long. Germline V gives CDR1 SGHNT, CDR2 YYREEE (reference sequence). CDR3 in amino acids: CASSVAGGVQETQYF. The full variable domain, its missing parts supplied by reference TRBV5-4 and TRBJ2-5, is ETGVTQSPTHLIKTRGQQVTLRCSSQSGHNTVSWYQQALGQGPQFIFQYYREEENGRGNFPPRFSGLQFPNYSSELNVNALELDDSALYLCASSVAGGVQETQYFGPGTRLLVL.

CDR3 loop: CASSLMGLAGGPDNEQFF. The chain employs TRBV11-2 and TRBJ2-1; TCRdb returns TRBD2, unconfirmable since there is no DNA. CDR1 and CDR2 (germline): SGHAT, FQNNGV. The CDR3 loop spans 18 amino acids.

V is TRBV12-3 or TRBV12-4 and J is TRBJ2-1; TCRdb designates TRBD1, a call that cannot be tested without DNA. This CDR3 is built from 14 residues. CDR3 residues: CASKTAGYNNEQFF.